The 5 T cell receptor beta chains in this list originate from one sample, sequenced in a study of cytomegalovirus exposure and HLA in healthy donors. Use of 60 Vbeta and 13 Jbeta primers characterized the PCR. The protocol was immunoSEQ multiplex PCR, while the TCRdb copy is restricted to in-frame clones and leaves out a portion. This repertoire shows 150,000 or so clones, 84% found once; its top ten account for 0.38%. Sequencing was performed on PBMCs. All receptors derive from a boy aged 2-9 years in good health and CMV-seronegative.

This chain links TRBV5-1 with TRBJ1-2; the D gene is possibly TRBD1 (5 bases). The CDR3 totals 16 residues. The V end lost 0 bases, the J end lost 3 bases, and 15 bases lay between the germline ends. Germline values: CDR1 SGHRS, CDR2 YFSETQ. The CDR3 DNA is TGCGCCAGCAGCTTGGGGCAGGGTTTCAATTACTATGGCTACACCTTC. Translation: CASSLGQGFNYYGYTF.

The chain combines TRBV5-4 with TRBJ2-5; TRBD1 matches at 8 bases. Trimming at V came to 0 bases and at J to 4 bases, leaving 8 bases not matched to a gene. The CDR3 totals 16 residues. Germline-derived CDR1 and CDR2 are SGHNT and YYREEE (reference sequence). The CDR3 loop is CASSLEHRGSRETQYF. As DNA, the CDR3 is TGTGCCAGCAGCTTGGAGCACAGGGGGAGTAGAGAGACCCAGTACTTC.

This clone was detected a few times. The V and J genes are TRBV28 and TRBJ1-2, with 9 bases lining up with TRBD1. The CDR3 contains 16 residues. V lost 5 bases and J lost 0; bases outside the gene matches: 7. Germline V gene lookup returns CDR1 MDHEN and CDR2 SYDVKM. CDR3 loop: CASSVTGQGANYGYTF. CDR3 sequence (DNA): TGTGCCAGCAGTGTCACGGGACAGGGAGCTAACTATGGCTACACCTTC.

The chain is built from TRBV14 and TRBJ2-3; no clear D. Looked up from germline, CDR1 is SGHDN and CDR2 is FVKESK. The CDR3 spans 12 residues. Deletions cut 4 bases from V and 9 bases from J, with 11 bases between. CDR3 region: CASSLTLRTQYF. For the CDR3, the DNA is TGTGCCAGCAGCCTGACATTAAGGACGCAGTATTTT.

This chain joins TRBV28 and TRBJ2-1; D remains ambiguous. V gave up 7 bases and J gave up 0 bases, with 10 bases separating them. The V gene's germline CDR1 is MDHEN and CDR2 SYDVKM. The CDR3 is 14 amino acids. The CDR3 loop is CASTALSSYNEQFF. CDR3 in DNA: TGTGCCAGCACCGCACTGTCCTCCTACAATGAGCAGTTCTTC.